The clone carrying this T cell receptor (beta chain) has a handful of counts. Antigen specificity is unknown. The sample comes from a study of shared clonotypes between healthy human individuals. Study-level results: Generally, estimated richness proved larger in naive subsets than it did in memory subsets.

The germline V gene encodes CDR1 WNHNN and CDR2 SYGVQD (reference sequence). CDR3 length equals 14 residues. The germline V and J ends were trimmed by 0 bases and 5 bases, with 10 bases remaining between them. The method was immunoSEQ multiplex PCR; TCRdb's version includes in-frame clones alone and lacks a portion of them. The sample records some 1 million clones, roughly 70% being singletons. This sequence originates from a man aged 18-30 years in good health. Material: memory CD4+ T cells sorted from blood. Subset: CD45RA-negative fraction. The chain recombines TRBV10-1 with TRBJ2-5; a weak D match, TRBD2 (5 bases). The CDR3 DNA reads TGCGCCAGCAGTGAGTCCGGAGGAGCGGAGACCCAGTACTTC. Translation gives CASSESGGAETQYF.